These 26 T cell receptor beta chains came from one sample sequenced in a study of CD8+ T cells in alopecia areata. Treatment meaning: oral pan-JAK inhibitor, 5-10 mg twice daily. Extracted from the samples, RNA was reverse transcribed into cDNA to serve as the sequencing template. Sequencing was performed with immunoSEQ multiplex PCR; in TCRdb, only in-frame clones are kept and a portion is missing. The sample includes some 150,000 clones, 86% of them seen just once. Material: CD8+ T cells sorted from blood, obtained at week 4, from a patient treated with tofacitinib. The receptors originated from a human donor with alopecia areata.

V usage is TRBV5-6 and J usage is TRBJ2-3; 8 bases map to TRBD2. J was trimmed by 5 bases and V by 0 bases; bases with no gene match: 5. Germline CDR1 SGHDT, CDR2 YYEEEE. The length of the CDR3 is 15 residues. The CDR3 sequence: CASSLGGGPGDTQYF. CDR3 coding DNA: TGTGCCAGCAGCTTGGGCGGGGGGCCAGGAGATACGCAGTATTTT.

The rearrangement joins TRBV6-5 to TRBJ2-7; TRBD2 matches 9 bases. This CDR3 contains 14 residues. From germline, CDR1 is MNHEY and CDR2 SVGAGI. Trimming removed 2 bases from V and 7 bases from J; junction bases left unmatched: 6. For the CDR3, the DNA is TGTGCCAGCAGTTACCGTCTAGCGGGACGGGAGCAGTACTTC. Protein: CASSYRLAGREQYF.

This rearrangement joins TRBV29-1 to TRBJ2-1; 10 bases align to TRBD2. The junction had 6 bases not matched to a gene; V was cut back by 6 bases and J by 4 bases. The germline gives CDR1 SQVTM, CDR2 ANQGSEA. This CDR3 spans 14 amino acids. The CDR3 reads CSVETSGHYNEQFF. The CDR3, as DNA: TGCAGCGTGGAGACTAGCGGGCATTACAATGAGCAGTTCTTC.

Regarding this clone: Other nucleotide sequences in the sample specify the same CDR3. The chain employs TRBV6-5 and TRBJ2-7; D ambiguous. The CDR3 covers 14 residues. Trimming took 0 bases from V and 2 from J, leaving 8 bases between them. The germline CDR1 and CDR2 sequences are MNHEY and SVGAGI. The CDR3: CASSYSIGPYEQYF. The CDR3 bases are TGTGCCAGCAGTTACTCGATAGGCCCCTACGAGCAGTACTTC.

The chain is built from TRBV27 and TRBJ2-7; 9 bases match TRBD1. V shed 5 bases, J shed 6 bases, and the junction held 14 bases outside the gene matches. Germline CDR1 MNHEY, CDR2 SMNVEV (reference sequence). The CDR3 sequence is 16 residues long. The CDR3 region is CASSQRTGQGVGEQYF. The CDR3 region has the DNA TGTGCCAGCAGTCAGCGAACGGGACAGGGCGTAGGCGAGCAGTACTTC.

On this clone: Different DNA sequences within this sample yield the same CDR3. The V gene is TRBV11-2, the J gene TRBJ1-1; no clear D. Germline assignment: CDR1 SGHAT and CDR2 FQNNGV. CDR3 length: 13 residues. V lost 1 base and J lost 1, with 4 bases in between. For the CDR3, the DNA is TGTGCCAGCAGCTTAGGACAGAACACTGAAGCTTTCTTT. It translates to CASSLGQNTEAFF.

The rearrangement links TRBV11-2 to TRBJ2-7; 13 positions agree with TRBD2. Germline V gives CDR1 SGHAT, CDR2 FQNNGV. The V and J ends lost 4 bases and 0 bases, in that order; junction bases with no gene match: 3. The CDR3 covers 16 residues. Here the CDR3 DNA reads TGTGCCAGCAGCTCCTGGACTAGCGGGGGCTCCTACGAGCAGTACTTC. This translates into CASSSWTSGGSYEQYF. Full variable domain (missing parts from reference TRBV11-2 and TRBJ2-7): EAGVAQSPRYKIIEKRQSVAFWCNPISGHATLYWYQQILGQGPKLLIQFQNNGVVDDSQLPKDRFSAERLKGVDSTLKIQPAKLEDSAVYLCASSSWTSGGSYEQYFGPGTRLTVT.

This clone was detected once. The chain employs TRBV29-1 and TRBJ2-6, with TRBD1 matching over 8 bases. V shed 6 bases and J 1 base; nucleotides not matched to a gene: 14. This CDR3 is built from 18 residues. Germline V lookup: CDR1 SQVTM, CDR2 ANQGSEA. The CDR3 nucleotides are TGCAGCGTCGTAGGAGGGGCAGGGGGCAATTCTGGGGCCAACGTCCTGACTTTC. This encodes CSVVGGAGGNSGANVLTF.

The chain is built from TRBV9 and TRBJ2-1; TRBD2 might be the D (5 bases). CDR3 size: 13 residues. V gave up 5 bases and J gave up 4 bases, with 10 bases separating them. The V gene's germline CDR1 is SGDLS and CDR2 YYNGEE. The CDR3 region is CASRGGAYNEQFF. In DNA, the CDR3 is TGTGCCAGCAGAGGAGGAGCATACAATGAGCAGTTCTTC.

This clone has just a few counts. The V and J genes are TRBV7-9 and TRBJ2-5; perhaps TRBD2 as D (5 bases). V gave up 4 bases and J gave up 4 bases, with 13 bases separating them. Germline-derived CDR1 and CDR2 are SEHNR and FQNEAQ (reference sequence). There are 14 residues in the CDR3. CDR3 sequence reads: CASSSTEGGETQYF. CDR3 nucleotides: TGTGCCAGCAGCTCGACCGAGGGCGGAGAGACCCAGTACTTC.

The chain has TRBV30 and TRBJ2-7; 11 bases match TRBD2. Germline CDR1 is GTSNPN and CDR2 is SVGIG (reference sequence). Trimming removed 2 bases from V and 6 bases from J; junction bases left unmatched: 6. This CDR3 region has 14 residues. The CDR3 protein is CAWSKLAGDAEQYF. The DNA for the CDR3 is TGTGCCTGGAGTAAACTAGCGGGAGACGCCGAGCAGTACTTC.

This clone was seen only once. As DNA, the CDR3 is TGCAGCGTTGAAGGTGGGCTAGCGGGGTCCTACGAGCAGTACTTC. This sequence encodes CSVEGGLAGSYEQYF. The rearrangement uses TRBV29-1 and TRBJ2-7, with TRBD2 identical over 9 bases. This CDR3 spans 15 amino acids. In germline, CDR1 is SQVTM, CDR2 ANQGSEA. The V gene end was trimmed by 1 base and the J gene end by 1 base; junction bases not matched to a gene: 5.

This chain connects TRBV23-1 to TRBJ2-7; 8 positions match TRBD2. TRBV23-1 is classed as an ORF, of uncertain function. This CDR3 is 15 amino acids long. J gave up 4 bases and V 3 bases, and 8 bases lay outside the gene matches. The CDR3 loop is CASSHPSGSHYEQYF. In DNA form, the CDR3 reads TGCGCCAGCAGTCATCCCAGCGGGAGTCATTACGAGCAGTACTTC.

The gene calls are TRBV4-1 and TRBJ2-1, with TRBD2 identical over 12 bases. The germline gives CDR1 MGHRA, CDR2 YSYEKL. J was trimmed by 4 bases and V by 5 bases; bases with no gene match: 6. The CDR3 has 16 residues. The CDR3, as DNA: TGCGCCAGCAGCACATCTAGCGGGGGGGCTTACAATGAGCAGTTCTTC. Its translation is CASSTSSGGAYNEQFF.

The chain's CDR3 is CASSQSIPAGNQPQHF. The CDR3 region has the DNA TGTGCCAGCAGCCAAAGCATCCCGGCAGGAAATCAGCCCCAGCATTTT. The rearrangement links TRBV4-2 to TRBJ1-5, with unresolved D. Germline values: CDR1 LGHNA, CDR2 YNFKEQ. CDR3 size: 16 residues. V was cut by 2 bases and J by 4 bases, with 15 bases left in between.

CDR3 in amino acids: CASSRLDRPMNTEAFF. The CDR3 DNA reads TGTGCCAGCAGCCGGCTAGACAGACCCATGAACACTGAAGCTTTCTTT. The chain employs TRBV4-2 and TRBJ1-1, with D possibly matching TRBD1 (5 bases). Germline CDR1 reads LGHNA; CDR2 reads YNFKEQ. V lost 4 bases and J lost 0, with 15 bases in between. The CDR3 spans 16 residues.

V gene TRBV12-5 combines with J gene TRBJ2-2; possibly TRBD1 for D (5 bases). Per germline, CDR1 LGHNT and CDR2 FRNRAP. Trimming took 2 bases from V and 5 from J, leaving 9 bases between them. CDR3 length equals 14 residues. The CDR3 coding sequence is TGTGCTAGTGGTTTGCCCCAGGGAACCGGGGAGCTGTTTTTT. Its protein is CASGLPQGTGELFF.

J is TRBJ2-1 and V is TRBV29-1; D is ambiguous. The ends were cut back, 2 bases at V and 4 bases at J, with 9 bases in the middle. CDR1 is SQVTM and CDR2 is ANQGSEA in the germline V gene. This CDR3 has 13 amino acids. The CDR3 DNA reads as TGCAGCGTTGAATACCCACTATACAATGAGCAGTTCTTC. As protein: CSVEYPLYNEQFF.

The chain employs TRBV14 and TRBJ2-1; 10 bases agree with TRBD2. This CDR3 comprises 17 residues. Germline lookup yields CDR1 SGHDN and CDR2 FVKESK. V was pared by 0 bases and J by 5 bases, with 7 bases of the junction left unmatched. The CDR3 nucleotides are TGTGCCAGCAGCCAAGATTTCTGGACTAGCGGAAACAATGAGCAGTTCTTC. Translating it yields CASSQDFWTSGNNEQFF.

This clone was detected only a few times. CDR3 sequence: CAWSVRGGEQFF. In DNA, the CDR3 is TGTGCCTGGAGTGTACGGGGAGGTGAGCAGTTCTTC. The chain is built from TRBV30 and TRBJ2-1, with a possible D match to TRBD2 (6 bases). CDR3 length equals 12 residues. With 0 bases removed from V and 9 bases from J, the gap between germline ends came to 9 bases. Germline CDR1 is GTSNPN and CDR2 is SVGIG (reference sequence).

The J gene is TRBJ2-7, the V gene TRBV30; TRBD1 aligns across 7 bases. The germline CDR1 and CDR2 sequences are GTSNPN and SVGIG (reference sequence). This CDR3 is 14 amino acids long. V shed 5 bases and J 7 bases; nucleotides not matched to a gene: 14. CDR3 residues: CAWDFGQASGEQYF. The CDR3 nucleotides read TGTGCCTGGGACTTCGGACAGGCCTCGGGGGAGCAGTACTTC.

V is TRBV13 and J is TRBJ2-5, with TRBD1 matching 7 bases. Trimming at V came to 5 bases and at J to 1 base, leaving 7 bases not matched to a gene. This CDR3 contains 15 residues. Germline values: CDR1 PRHDT, CDR2 FYEKMQ (reference sequence). CDR3 sequence reads: CASSPSDRSQETQYF. The CDR3 DNA is TGTGCCAGCAGCCCATCGGACAGGTCCCAAGAGACCCAGTACTTC.

This clone came up a few times. The rearrangement uses TRBV27 and TRBJ2-7; D may be TRBD2 (5 bases). Trimming took off 4 bases at V and 3 bases at J, with 10 bases between the two ends. The CDR3 sequence is 13 residues long. Germline V gene data show CDR1 as MNHEY and CDR2 as SMNVEV (reference sequence). CDR3 bases: TGTGCCAGCAGTTGGACTGTAAACTACGAGCAGTACTTC. Translated, it gives CASSWTVNYEQYF.

The J gene is TRBJ2-7, the V gene TRBV29-1; 11 bases agree with TRBD1. CDR1 and CDR2 from the germline V gene are SQVTM and ANQGSEA. The CDR3 totals 13 residues. The V gene end was trimmed by 6 bases and the J gene end by 7 bases; junction bases not matched to a gene: 8. The CDR3 coding sequence is TGCAGCGTCGACAGGACAGGGGGCGGGGAGCAGTACTTC. Translating gives CSVDRTGGGEQYF.

The J gene is TRBJ1-2, the V gene TRBV27; no firm D call. The germline V gene encodes CDR1 MNHEY and CDR2 SMNVEV (reference sequence). Trimming stripped 0 bases from V and 2 bases from J, with 4 bases between. The CDR3 extends over 13 amino acids. The CDR3 here is CASSLSENYGYTF. CDR3 nucleotides: TGTGCCAGCAGTTTATCGGAGAACTATGGCTACACCTTC.

In its sample, this clone was seen once. The chain is built from TRBV5-4 and TRBJ1-2; no clear D gene. The CDR3 has 11 amino acids. Germline loops: CDR1 SGHNT, CDR2 YYREEE (reference sequence). Trimming cost V 4 bases and J 3 bases, with 4 bases left between them. CDR3 residues: CASSLYYGYTF. The CDR3 DNA reads TGTGCCAGCAGCCTATACTATGGCTACACCTTC. Using reference TRBV5-4 and TRBJ1-2 for the parts outside the CDR3, the full variable domain is ETGVTQSPTHLIKTRGQQVTLRCSSQSGHNTVSWYQQALGQGPQFIFQYYREEENGRGNFPPRFSGLQFPNYSSELNVNALELDDSALYLCASSLYYGYTFGSGTRLTVV.